These T cell receptor beta chains were read from a single sample in a study of shared clonotypes between healthy human individuals. The method was immunoSEQ multiplex PCR; TCRdb's version includes in-frame clones alone and lacks a portion of them. The sample consists of about 330,000 clones, around 86% of them appearing once. Sequenced sample: memory CD8+ T cells sorted from blood. These receptors all come from a man aged 18 to 29 in good health. Each CDR3 is given with its conserved first and last residue. Each record gives: CDR3 length, J gene, V gene, CDR3 protein.

>18|TRBJ2-7|TRBV18
CASSPPGTEGPYLYEQYF
>16|TRBJ2-2|TRBV27
CASSFTGTFGTGELFF
>15|TRBJ2-5|TRBV4-3
CASSQGMTGKETQYF
>13|TRBJ2-5|TRBV18
CASSLDRKETQYF
>14|TRBJ1-2|TRBV19
CASSTWELGDGYTF
>13|TRBJ2-7|TRBV7-6
CASSFGTNYEQYF
>15|TRBJ1-3|TRBV9
CASSVGGGSGNTIYF
>15|TRBJ1-3|TRBV7-9
CASSPGRYSGNTIYF
>15|TRBJ2-7|TRBV4-1
CASSQDPQGAYEQYF
>16|TRBJ1-4|TRBV5-1
CASSTGGYVRGEKLFF
>16|TRBJ2-7|TRBV10-3
CASSSGAAESSYEQYF
>15|TRBJ1-4|TRBV4-1
CASSQDGRDGEKLFF
>24|TRBJ2-3|TRBV10-3
CAISEPPGGTGTLVQYRSTDTQYF
>13|TRBJ2-7|TRBV6-1
CASSDVVGYEQYF
>15|TRBJ1-5|TRBV7-9
CASSGDPRANQPQHF
>14|TRBJ1-1|TRBV7-9
CASSVGQGFTEAFF
>15|TRBJ1-1|TRBV30
CAWSPPGRLNTEAFF
>18|TRBJ2-5|TRBV9
CASSVGKDGSLYQETQYF
>12|TRBJ1-4|TRBV5-6
CASSPLGEKLFF
>13|TRBJ2-7|TRBV7-6
CASSMDTSYEQYF
>15|TRBJ2-1|TRBV9
CASSPRLAGANEQFF
>12|TRBJ1-1|TRBV6-1
CASTGGGTEAFF
>13|TRBJ2-1|TRBV7-9
CASTLLEYNEQFF
>13|TRBJ1-2|TRBV5-6
CASSNGQTYGYTF
>9|TRBJ1-1|TRBV7-9
CATGGEAFF
>13|TRBJ1-5|TRBV27
CASSLTRYQPQHF
>17|TRBJ2-2|TRBV29-1
CSVAWGDFWGDTGELFF
>15|TRBJ2-3|TRBV6-6
CASSWDREGQDTQYF
>13|TRBJ2-7|TRBV7-6
CASSLESSYEQYF
>12|TRBJ1-1|TRBV5-4
CASSLAGLEAFF
>15|TRBJ1-5|TRBV19
CASSIRDRGTQPQHF
>15|TRBJ2-7|TRBV7-2
CASSLGSQSSYEQYF
>13|TRBJ1-1|TRBV19
CASSRGQNTEAFF
>14|TRBJ1-1|TRBV29-1
CSVESGLGNTEAFF
>12|TRBJ2-7|TRBV21-1
CASSGTLYEQYF
>13|TRBJ2-5|TRBV11-2
CASSLTPRETQYF
>13|TRBJ1-2|TRBV7-2
CASSLAAGYGYTF
>12|TRBJ2-1|TRBV10-2
CASRQHSRPQFF
>13|TRBJ2-7|TRBV27
CASSYLAGHEQYF
>14|TRBJ2-7|TRBV27
CASSFTGGAYEQYF
>13|TRBJ1-4|TRBV7-9
CASSLEVNEKLFF
>15|TRBJ1-4|TRBV6-5
CASSISGGINEKLFF
>15|TRBJ1-2|TRBV10-3
CAISHVSLFNYGYTF
>13|TRBJ2-7|TRBV4-2
CASSHLGPYEQYF
>15|TRBJ1-1|TRBV4-2
CASSQGPGLNTEAFF
>15|TRBJ2-5|TRBV19
CASSRDREAQETQYF
>14|TRBJ1-1|TRBV2
CASSEEAGGTEAFF
>13|TRBJ1-4|TRBV25-1
CASSAAFLEKLFF
>11|TRBJ2-7|TRBV2
CASSPGYEQYF
>11|TRBJ2-1|TRBV20-1
CSARDYNEQFF